The rows below give T cell receptor beta chains drawn from one sample of a study of Graves' ophthalmopathy and Graves' hyperthyroidism. Via MiXCR, TCRdb re-called the multiplex PCR reads, giving one row per CDR3 protein. Here the sample spans 400,000 to 500,000 distinct CDR3 sequences, 20% to 25% being singletons. Sequenced material: peripheral blood. These receptors were collected from a woman aged 18 to 35 with stable Graves' hyperthyroidism. The CDR3 runs from the conserved cysteine through the conserved F or W. Each record gives: J gene, clone size, V gene, D gene, CDR3 DNA, CDR3 protein. A D gene is named only where the DNA matches it firmly. Clone size is stated in some rows and not others, as once, few, many or a class when expanded.

>TRBJ2-7|few|TRBV3-1|NA
TGTGCCAGCAGCCAAGAAGAAACGGCAGAGCAGTACTTC
CASSQEETAEQYF
>TRBJ1-5|many|TRBV19|NA
TGTGCCAGTAGCATCGACACTAGCAATCAGCCCCAGCATTTT
CASSIDTSNQPQHF
>TRBJ2-3|many|TRBV10-3|TRBD1
TGTGCCATCAGTGGGGGGCCGACAGGGGCTACAGATACGCAGTATTTT
CAISGGPTGATDTQYF
>TRBJ2-7|many|TRBV27|NA
TGTGCCAGCAGTTTCCGGGGGCTTACCTACGAGCAGTACTTC
CASSFRGLTYEQYF
>TRBJ1-1|many|TRBV5-1|NA
TGCGCCAGCAGCTTGGCCGGGGGGACAAGGGACACTGAAGCTTTCTTT
CASSLAGGTRDTEAFF
>TRBJ2-7|many|TRBV12-3/TRBV12-4|TRBD2
TGTGCCAGCAGTTTCGGTAGCGGGAGAGGGGCCGAGCAGTACTTC
CASSFGSGRGAEQYF
>TRBJ2-5|many|TRBV20-1|TRBD2
TGCAGTGCTAGGGCCCTAGCGGGGGGGGAGGAGACCCAGTACTTC
CSARALAGGEETQYF
>TRBJ1-1|few|TRBV28|TRBD1
TGTGCCAGCAGTCAGGGACAGGGGGCCATGGGAGCTTTCTTT
CASSQGQGAMGAFF
>TRBJ1-1|many|TRBV28|NA
TGTGCCAGCAGTCCTTACAGAGAGTACGTCGCTGAAGCTTTCTTT
CASSPYREYVAEAFF
>TRBJ2-7|NA|TRBV5-1|TRBD1
TGCGCCAGCAGCTTGGAGGCCAGGGGGCTACAGTACTTC
CASSLEARGLQYF
>TRBJ2-5|NA|TRBV7-6|TRBD1
TGTGCCAGCAGCCAACGACAGGGGGCTAAGGAGACCCAGTACTTC
CASSQRQGAKETQYF
>TRBJ1-1|NA|TRBV28|NA
TGTGCCAGCAGTATAGCCACGGGGCTGAACACTGAAGCTTTCTTT
CASSIATGLNTEAFF
>TRBJ2-7|many|TRBV6-2/TRBV6-3|TRBD1
TGTGCCAGCAGTAAAACGACAGGGTCTCCCTACGAGCAGTACTTC
CASSKTTGSPYEQYF
>TRBJ2-4|many|TRBV4-1|NA
TGCGCCAGCAGCCAAGATGGGGGGTTGGCCAAAAACATTCAGTACTTC
CASSQDGGLAKNIQYF
>TRBJ2-7|many|TRBV2|NA
TGTGCCAGCAGTGGGGGACTTCGCGCCTACGAGCAGTACTTC
CASSGGLRAYEQYF
>TRBJ2-5|many|TRBV20-1|TRBD1
TGCAGTGCTAGGACGTGGGACAGGGAAGAGACCCAGTACTTC
CSARTWDREETQYF
>TRBJ1-2|many|TRBV6-1|NA
TGTGCCAGCAGTGATGACGCAACCATCTATGGCTACACCTTC
CASSDDATIYGYTF
>TRBJ1-1|many|TRBV28|NA
TGTGCCAGCAGATTAGACAGTCAGAACACTGAAGCTTTCTTT
CASRLDSQNTEAFF
>TRBJ1-1|many|TRBV6-5|NA
TGTGCCACCGGGACCGGCCAAGGTATGGCTTTCTTT
CATGTGQGMAFF
>TRBJ2-2|NA|TRBV20-1|NA
TGCAGTGCTAGGGGCAGGGAAAACACCGGGGAGCTGTTTTTT
CSARGRENTGELFF
>TRBJ1-1|NA|TRBV27|NA
TGTGCCAGCAGTTTATCGTTCAGTATGAACACTGAAGCTTTCTTT
CASSLSFSMNTEAFF
>TRBJ2-7|many|TRBV20-1|TRBD2
TGCAGTGCCAGGCGACTAGCGGGATTCCACGAGCAGTACTTC
CSARRLAGFHEQYF